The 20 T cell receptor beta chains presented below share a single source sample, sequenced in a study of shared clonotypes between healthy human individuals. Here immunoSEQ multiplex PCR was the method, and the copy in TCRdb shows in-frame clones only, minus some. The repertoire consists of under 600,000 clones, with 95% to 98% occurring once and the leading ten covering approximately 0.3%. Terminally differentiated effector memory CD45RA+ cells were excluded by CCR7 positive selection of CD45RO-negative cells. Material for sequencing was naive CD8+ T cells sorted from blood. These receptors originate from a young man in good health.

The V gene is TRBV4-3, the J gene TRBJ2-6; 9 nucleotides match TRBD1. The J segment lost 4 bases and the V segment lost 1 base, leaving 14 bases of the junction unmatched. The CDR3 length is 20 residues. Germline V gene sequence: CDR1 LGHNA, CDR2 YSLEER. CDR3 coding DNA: TGCGCCAGCAGCCAAGGGATATTGGGGACAGGGACTACCGGGGCCAACGTCCTGACTTTC. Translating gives CASSQGILGTGTTGANVLTF.

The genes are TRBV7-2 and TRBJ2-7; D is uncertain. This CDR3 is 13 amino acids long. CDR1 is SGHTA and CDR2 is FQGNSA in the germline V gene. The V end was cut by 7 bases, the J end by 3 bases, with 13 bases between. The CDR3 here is CASTPRGHYEQYF. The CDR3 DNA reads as TGTGCCAGCACCCCCCGCGGTCACTACGAGCAGTACTTC.

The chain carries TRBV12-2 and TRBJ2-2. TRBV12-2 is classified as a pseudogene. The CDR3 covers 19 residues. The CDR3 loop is CASRLVLGQPQTVAGELFF. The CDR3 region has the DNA TGTGCAAGTCGCTTAGTTCTCGGGCAGCCCCAAACCGTCGCCGGGGAGCTGTTTTTT.

The CDR3 here is CASSPGTSGSTDTQYF. In DNA, the CDR3 is TGTGCCAGCAGCCCTGGGACTAGCGGTAGCACAGATACGCAGTATTTT. The chain uses TRBV7-6 and TRBJ2-3, with TRBD2 matching 11 bases. V lost 5 bases and J lost 0; bases outside the gene matches: 4. The germline gives CDR1 SGHVS, CDR2 FNYEAQ. This CDR3 spans 16 amino acids.

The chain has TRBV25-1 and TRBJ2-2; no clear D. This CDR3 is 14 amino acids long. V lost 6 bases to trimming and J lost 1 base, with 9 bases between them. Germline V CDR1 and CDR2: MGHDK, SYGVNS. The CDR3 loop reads CASSPVWNTGELFF. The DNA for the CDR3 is TGTGCCAGCAGCCCCGTGTGGAACACCGGGGAGCTGTTTTTT. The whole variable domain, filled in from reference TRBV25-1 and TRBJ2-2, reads EADIYQTPRYLVIGTGKKITLECSQTMGHDKMYWYQQDPGMELHLIHYSYGVNSTEKGDLSSESTVSRIRTEHFPLTLESARPSHTSQYLCASSPVWNTGELFFGEGSRLTVL.

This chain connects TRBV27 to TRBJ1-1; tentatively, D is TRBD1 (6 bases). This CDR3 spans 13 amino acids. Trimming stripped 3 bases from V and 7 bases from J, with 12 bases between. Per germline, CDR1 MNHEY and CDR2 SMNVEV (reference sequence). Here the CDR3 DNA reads TGTGCCAGCAGTTTGGCCGGGACAAGTGAAGCTTTCTTT. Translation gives CASSLAGTSEAFF.

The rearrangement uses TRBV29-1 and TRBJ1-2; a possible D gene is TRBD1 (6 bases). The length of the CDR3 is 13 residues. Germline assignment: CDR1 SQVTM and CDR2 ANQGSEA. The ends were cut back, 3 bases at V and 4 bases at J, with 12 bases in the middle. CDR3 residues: CSVDNREGYGYTF. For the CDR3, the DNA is TGCAGCGTTGACAACAGGGAGGGCTATGGCTACACCTTC.

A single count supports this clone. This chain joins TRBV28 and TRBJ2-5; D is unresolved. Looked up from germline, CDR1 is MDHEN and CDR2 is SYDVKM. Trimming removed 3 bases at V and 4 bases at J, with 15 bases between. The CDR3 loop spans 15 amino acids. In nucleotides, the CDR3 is TGTGCCAGCAGTTTCTCGGTGTGGGGTTCAGAGACCCAGTACTTC. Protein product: CASSFSVWGSETQYF.

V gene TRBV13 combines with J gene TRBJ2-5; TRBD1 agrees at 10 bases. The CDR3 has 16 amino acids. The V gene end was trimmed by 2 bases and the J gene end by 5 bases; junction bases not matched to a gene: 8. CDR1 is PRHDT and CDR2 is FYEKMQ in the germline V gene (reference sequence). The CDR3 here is CASSLPTGGNGETQYF. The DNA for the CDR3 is TGTGCCAGCAGCTTACCGACAGGGGGCAATGGTGAGACCCAGTACTTC.

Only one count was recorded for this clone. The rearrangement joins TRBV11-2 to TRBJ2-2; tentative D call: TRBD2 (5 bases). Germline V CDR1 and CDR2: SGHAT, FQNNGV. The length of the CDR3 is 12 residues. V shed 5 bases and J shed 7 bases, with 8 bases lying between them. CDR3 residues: CASSPGFGELFF. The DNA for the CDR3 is TGTGCCAGCAGCCCGGGATTCGGGGAGCTGTTTTTT.

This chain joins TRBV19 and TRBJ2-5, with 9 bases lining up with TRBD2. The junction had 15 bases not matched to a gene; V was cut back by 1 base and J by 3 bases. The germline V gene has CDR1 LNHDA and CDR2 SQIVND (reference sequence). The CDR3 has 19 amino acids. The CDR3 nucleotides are TGTGCCAGTAGTATAGGTTGGAGAGATAGCGGGAGTGGGAAAGAGACCCAGTACTTC. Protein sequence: CASSIGWRDSGSGKETQYF. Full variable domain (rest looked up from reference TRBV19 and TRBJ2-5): DGGITQSPKYLFRKEGQNVTLSCEQNLNHDAMYWYRQDPGQGLRLIYYSQIVNDFQKGDIAEGYSVSREKKESFPLTVTSAQKNPTAFYLCASSIGWRDSGSGKETQYFGPGTRLLVL.

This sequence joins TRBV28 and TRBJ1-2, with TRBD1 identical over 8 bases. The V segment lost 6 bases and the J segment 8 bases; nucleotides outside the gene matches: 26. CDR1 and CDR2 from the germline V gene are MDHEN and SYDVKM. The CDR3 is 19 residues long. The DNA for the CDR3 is TGTGCCAGCAGCCCCCGAGCCTCCGGGACAGGAAGGGAGGGGGTAGGCTACACCTTC. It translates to CASSPRASGTGREGVGYTF.

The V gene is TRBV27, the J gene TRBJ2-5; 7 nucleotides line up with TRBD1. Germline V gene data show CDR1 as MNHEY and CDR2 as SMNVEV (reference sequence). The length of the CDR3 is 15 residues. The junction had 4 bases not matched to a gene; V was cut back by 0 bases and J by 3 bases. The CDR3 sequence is CASSLSPGQEETQYF. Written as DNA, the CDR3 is TGTGCCAGCAGTTTATCCCCCGGACAGGAAGAGACCCAGTACTTC.

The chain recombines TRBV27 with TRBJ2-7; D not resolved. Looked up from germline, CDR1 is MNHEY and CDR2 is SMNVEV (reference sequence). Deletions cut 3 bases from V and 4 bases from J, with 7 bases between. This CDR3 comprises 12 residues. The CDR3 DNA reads TGTGCCAGCAGTTTTTCATTTTACGAGCAGTACTTC. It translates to CASSFSFYEQYF.

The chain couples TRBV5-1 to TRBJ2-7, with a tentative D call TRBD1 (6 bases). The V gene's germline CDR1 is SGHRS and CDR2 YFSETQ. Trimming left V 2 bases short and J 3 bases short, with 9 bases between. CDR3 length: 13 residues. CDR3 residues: CASSFLTGYEQYF. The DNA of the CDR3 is TGCGCCAGCAGCTTTCTGACAGGCTACGAGCAGTACTTC.

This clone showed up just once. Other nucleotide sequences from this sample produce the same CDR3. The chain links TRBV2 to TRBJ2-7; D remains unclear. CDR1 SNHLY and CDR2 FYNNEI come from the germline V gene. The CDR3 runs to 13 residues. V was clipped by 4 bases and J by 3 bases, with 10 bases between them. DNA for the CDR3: TGTGCCAGCAGTGGGGGTAGCAGCTACGAGCAGTACTTC. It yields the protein CASSGGSSYEQYF.

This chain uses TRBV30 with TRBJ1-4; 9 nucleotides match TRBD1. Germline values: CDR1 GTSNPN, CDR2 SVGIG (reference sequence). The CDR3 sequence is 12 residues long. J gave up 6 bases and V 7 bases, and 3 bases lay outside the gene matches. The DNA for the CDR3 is TGTGCCTCCGACAGGGGGGATGAAAAACTGTTTTTT. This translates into CASDRGDEKLFF.

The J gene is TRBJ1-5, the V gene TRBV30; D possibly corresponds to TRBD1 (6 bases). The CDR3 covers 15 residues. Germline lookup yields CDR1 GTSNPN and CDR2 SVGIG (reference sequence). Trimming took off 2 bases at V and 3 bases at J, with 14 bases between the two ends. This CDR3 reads CAWSPTTGSNQPQHF. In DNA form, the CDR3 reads TGTGCCTGGAGTCCAACGACAGGCTCCAATCAGCCCCAGCATTTT.

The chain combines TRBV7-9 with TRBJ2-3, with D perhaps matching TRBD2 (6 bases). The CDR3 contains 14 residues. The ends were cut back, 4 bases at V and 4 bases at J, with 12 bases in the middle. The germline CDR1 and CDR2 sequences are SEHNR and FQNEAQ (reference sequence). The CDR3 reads CASSSMIAADTQYF. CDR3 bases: TGTGCCAGCAGCTCGATGATAGCGGCAGATACGCAGTATTTT.

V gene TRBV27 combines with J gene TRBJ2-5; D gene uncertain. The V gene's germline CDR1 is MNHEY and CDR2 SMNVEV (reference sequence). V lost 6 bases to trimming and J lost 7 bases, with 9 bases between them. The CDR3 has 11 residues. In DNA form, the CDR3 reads TGTGCCAGCAGCAAGGGCTTGACCCAGTACTTC. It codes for CASSKGLTQYF.